One and the same sample provided the 7 T cell receptor beta chains below, sequenced in a study of graft-versus-host responses after intestinal transplantation. This table comes from immunoSEQ multiplex PCR, and its TCRdb copy is limited to in-frame clones, with some not included. The repertoire includes 9,000 to 10,000 clones, 29% of them detected once, and 6.2% sits in the top ten. Plated together were around 200,000 CFSE-labeled responder cells and around 200,000 irradiated, violet-dye-labeled stimulator cells. The sample here was alloreactive CD8+ T cells from a mixed lymphocyte reaction culture, taken before intestinal transplant. Subset reported: CFSE-low proliferating T cells sorted from approximately 6-day pre-transplant mixed lymphocyte reaction (GvH or HvG direction). Every receptor here comes from a human patient who received an intestinal transplant.

By share of the sample, this clone is medium-sized. The J gene is TRBJ2-1, the V gene TRBV6-5, with D uncertain. The CDR3 is 14 amino acids. The V end was cut by 6 bases, the J end by 3 bases, with 12 bases between. Germline values: CDR1 MNHEY, CDR2 SVGAGI. The CDR3 sequence is CASSLVANYNEQFF. The CDR3 DNA reads as TGTGCCAGCAGCCTAGTCGCAAACTACAATGAGCAGTTCTTC.

By share of the sample, this clone is medium-sized. The genes are TRBV7-9 and TRBJ2-7; D might be TRBD2 (5 bases). Germline-derived CDR1 and CDR2 are SEHNR and FQNEAQ (reference sequence). Deletions cut 5 bases from V and 3 bases from J, with 11 bases between. The CDR3 totals 13 residues. The CDR3 nucleotides read TGTGCCAGCAGCCCCGGACTGGTCTACGAGCAGTACTTC. Translated: CASSPGLVYEQYF.

The chain combines TRBV2 with TRBJ2-1; D unclear. Trimming took 4 bases from V and 8 from J, leaving 9 bases between them. The CDR3 consists of 12 residues. CDR1 and CDR2 (germline): SNHLY, FYNNEI. The CDR3 nucleotides read TGTGCCAGCAGTGGGTTAGTCTATGAGCAGTTCTTC. It translates to CASSGLVYEQFF.

This chain links TRBV6-4 with TRBJ2-3; 9 nucleotides line up with TRBD2. V lost 0 bases and J lost 4; bases outside the gene matches: 2. CDR3 length: 15 residues. Germline lookup yields CDR1 MRHNA and CDR2 SNTAGT. CDR3 bases: TGTGCCAGCAGTGACTCTGGCGGGGGGGCAGATACGCAGTATTTT. Residues: CASSDSGGGADTQYF.

This chain connects TRBV9 to TRBJ2-3, with 7 bases fitting TRBD2. The V and J ends lost 5 bases and 6 bases, in that order; junction bases with no gene match: 0. The CDR3 has 11 amino acids. The germline gives CDR1 SGDLS, CDR2 YYNGEE. The CDR3: CASRGGDTQYF. CDR3 DNA: TGTGCCAGCAGGGGGGGGGATACGCAGTATTTT.

The chain recombines TRBV2 with TRBJ2-5; TRBD2 matches 10 bases. Looked up from germline, CDR1 is SNHLY and CDR2 is FYNNEI. V gave up 8 bases and J gave up 3 bases; unmatched junction bases: 0. The CDR3 has 12 amino acids. The CDR3 loop is CASGLAEETQYF. Here the CDR3 DNA reads TGTGCCAGCGGACTAGCGGAAGAGACCCAGTACTTC.

This clone is deemed medium-sized. The rearrangement uses TRBV29-1 and TRBJ2-7; TRBD2 is a possible D gene (6 bases). Germline lookup yields CDR1 SQVTM and CDR2 ANQGSEA. The CDR3 spans 14 residues. V lost 4 bases and J 5 bases, leaving 18 bases between the germline ends. The CDR3 region is CSVVSGVTLHEQYF. CDR3 nucleotides: TGCAGCGTTGTATCGGGGGTAACCCTCCACGAGCAGTACTTC.